This note documents a single T cell receptor beta chain sequence. Both 60 Vbeta primers and 13 Jbeta primers went into the PCR. Only in-frame clones appear in the TCRdb table, and some are missing; sequencing was by immunoSEQ multiplex PCR. The table shows 200,000 or so clones, with 65% to 85% occurring only once. This entry is derived from a study of cytomegalovirus exposure and HLA in healthy donors. CDR3 size: 14 residues. Trimming pared 4 bases from V and 6 bases from J, leaving 13 bases between. The germline V gene has CDR1 SGHDN and CDR2 FVKESK. The sample comprised PBMCs. The chain carries TRBV14 and TRBJ2-1; TRBD1 is a possible D gene (6 bases). The clonotype originates from a young woman in good health and CMV-seronegative. As DNA, the CDR3 is TGTGCCAGCAGCCCGCTGGGGGCCATCAATGAGCAGTTCTTC. Translation gives CASSPLGAINEQFF.